Reported below is one T cell receptor (beta chain). Its antigen is as yet unknown. Healthy Caucasians from Russia aged 6 to 90 served as donors. Extraction yielded at least 6 micrograms of total RNA per sample. This entry belongs to a study of blood T cells in healthy people across ages. Study-level findings and limits: It was the long-lived donors that had more naive CD4+ cells and higher diversity than aged donors. A roughly linear fall in TCR beta diversity per million T cells was seen with increasing age.

It was with a sample-barcoded 5' primer and a J-beta primer mix that a second PCR of roughly 7 to 12 cycles was run. From the 5' RACE reads, TCRdb called clonotypes with MiXCR, one entry per CDR3 protein. The sample contains 1.5 million to 2 million distinct CDR3 sequences, about two fifths of which appear only once. The sequenced sample was blood. The TCR was taken from a human donor in good health.

The CDR3, as DNA: TGTGCCAGCAGTGACCCGGGACGGCCTTCCTACGAGCAGTACTTC. As protein: CASSDPGRPSYEQYF. This sequence joins TRBV28 and TRBJ2-7; D could derive from TRBD1 or TRBD2 (5 bases each). Germline V lookup: CDR1 MDHEN, CDR2 SYDVKM. The V end was cut by 5 bases, the J end by 1 base, with 15 bases between. CDR3 length: 15 amino acids.